The next 10 T cell receptor beta chains were all read from a single sample in a study of blood T cell repertoires in COVID-19. The table came from immunoSEQ multiplex PCR; TCRdb's copy has only in-frame clones and leaves some out. In the table there are approximately 470,000 clones, approximately 86% of which are singletons. The specimen was PBMCs or T cells enriched from blood (not recorded which). The receptor set was obtained from a woman aged 18-30 years who had recovered from COVID-19.

This CDR3 reads CASSLAGFYGYTF. DNA of the CDR3: TGTGCCAGCAGCTTAGCAGGGTTCTATGGCTACACCTTC. This chain connects TRBV13 to TRBJ1-2; D might be TRBD1 (5 bases). CDR1 is PRHDT, CDR2 FYEKMQ, per germline (reference sequence). The CDR3 runs 13 residues. Trimming cost V 1 base and J 4 bases, with 7 bases left between them.

The chain combines TRBV2 with TRBJ1-2; D may be TRBD1 (6 bases). The V and J ends lost 4 bases and 8 bases respectively, with 11 bases between them. The germline V gene has CDR1 SNHLY and CDR2 FYNNEI. The CDR3 has 12 residues. The CDR3 protein is CASSVEGGGYTF. DNA of the CDR3: TGTGCCAGCAGTGTGGAAGGGGGAGGCTACACCTTC. Full variable domain (missing parts from reference TRBV2 and TRBJ1-2): EPEVTQTPSHQVTQMGQEVILRCVPISNHLYFYWYRQILGQKVEFLVSFYNNEISEKSEIFDDQFSVERPDGSNFTLKIRSTKLEDSAMYFCASSVEGGGYTFGSGTRLTVV.

The rearrangement uses TRBV6-5 and TRBJ2-7; possibly TRBD2 for D (6 bases). This CDR3 contains 14 residues. Germline-derived CDR1 and CDR2 are MNHEY and SVGAGI. The germline V and J ends were trimmed by 11 bases and 3 bases, with 20 bases remaining between them. CDR3 amino acids: CASAWGGESYEQYF. DNA of the CDR3: TGTGCCTCGGCTTGGGGCGGGGAGAGCTACGAGCAGTACTTC.

The gene calls are TRBV2 and TRBJ1-4; the D is unclear. The germline CDR1 and CDR2 sequences are SNHLY and FYNNEI. With 1 base removed from V and 5 bases from J, the gap between germline ends came to 11 bases. The CDR3 totals 15 residues. The CDR3 sequence is CASSEVGGLNEKLFF. The CDR3, as DNA: TGTGCCAGCAGTGAAGTGGGAGGGTTAAATGAAAAACTGTTTTTT.

This chain uses TRBV7-2 with TRBJ1-1, with 7 nucleotides matching TRBD1. The CDR3 extends over 16 amino acids. After removal of 5 bases from V and 5 bases from J, the junction contained 14 bases not matched to a gene. The germline V gene encodes CDR1 SGHTA and CDR2 FQGNSA. CDR3 sequence (DNA): TGTGCCAGCAGCCTCTCGACAGGGCCCTCCGGGACTGAAGCTTTCTTT. Its protein is CASSLSTGPSGTEAFF.

This rearrangement joins TRBV12-3 or TRBV12-4 to TRBJ2-7, with a weak D call TRBD1 (5 bases). Trimming removed 5 bases at V and 6 bases at J, with 11 bases between. The CDR3 contains 12 residues. For the CDR3, the DNA is TGTGCCAGCAGTCCTCGACAGCTCGAGCAGTACTTC. Residues: CASSPRQLEQYF.

The rearrangement uses TRBV2 and TRBJ1-5; unclear D gene. The CDR3 has 11 amino acids. Trimming pared 6 bases from V and 5 bases from J, leaving 5 bases between. Germline V CDR1 and CDR2: SNHLY, FYNNEI. CDR3 loop: CASSLDQPQHF. As DNA, the CDR3 is TGTGCCAGCAGCCTCGATCAGCCCCAGCATTTT.

The rearrangement links TRBV30 to TRBJ2-1, with 14 bases identical to TRBD2. The junction had 7 bases not matched to a gene; V was cut back by 4 bases and J by 2 bases. Germline CDR1 reads GTSNPN; CDR2 reads SVGIG (reference sequence). The CDR3 totals 17 residues. CDR3 in amino acids: CAWKQTSGGGPYNEQFF. In nucleotides, the CDR3 is TGTGCCTGGAAACAGACTAGCGGGGGGGGGCCCTACAATGAGCAGTTCTTC.

The V gene is TRBV7-6, the J gene TRBJ2-1; 7 positions match TRBD1. V shed 5 bases and J 3 bases; nucleotides not matched to a gene: 10. The CDR3 loop spans 16 amino acids. CDR1 and CDR2 (germline): SGHVS, FNYEAQ. CDR3 coding DNA: TGTGCCAGCAGCGGGCAGGGGGATGGGGGCTACAATGAGCAGTTCTTC. Protein sequence: CASSGQGDGGYNEQFF.

V usage is TRBV10-1 and J usage is TRBJ2-3, with D possibly being TRBD1 (5 bases). V gave up 3 bases and J gave up 0 bases, with 7 bases separating them. Germline CDR1 and CDR2: WNHNN and SYGVQD (reference sequence). The CDR3 loop spans 14 amino acids. The DNA of the CDR3 is TGCGCCAGCAGTGACTCAGGGAGCACAGATACGCAGTATTTT. Its translation: CASSDSGSTDTQYF.